These 8 T cell receptor beta chains share one sample of origin, sequenced in a study of graft-versus-host responses after intestinal transplantation. TCRdb's table, derived via immunoSEQ multiplex PCR, lists solely in-frame clones and lacks some. Of just under 85,000 clones detected, more than 85% appear once; the ten largest clones hold 7.6%. Their cognate antigens are unknown. The sample was unstimulated CD8+ T cells sorted from spleen or lymph node cells, taken before transplant. Every receptor here comes from a human donor who was the organ donor for an intestinal transplant.

CDR3 residues: CASSWVGGTDTQYF. The CDR3 region has the DNA TGTGCCAGCAGTTGGGTAGGAGGAACAGATACGCAGTATTTT. The chain carries TRBV2 and TRBJ2-3; D possibly corresponds to TRBD2 (5 bases). Germline lookup yields CDR1 SNHLY and CDR2 FYNNEI. The CDR3 consists of 14 residues. The V and J ends lost 5 bases and 3 bases respectively, with 12 bases between them.

The V call is TRBV9, the J call TRBJ2-7; D is unresolved. The CDR3 length is 16 residues. Trimming pared 4 bases from V and 4 bases from J, leaving 21 bases between. From germline, CDR1 is SGDLS and CDR2 YYNGEE. In DNA, the CDR3 is TGTGCCAGCAGCCATTCAATGGGCTCCTATCCGTACGAGCAGTACTTC. Amino acids: CASSHSMGSYPYEQYF.

The CDR3, as DNA: TGTGCCAGCAGTCCCCTGGCGGACACAATTGAAGCTTTCTTT. Translation gives CASSPLADTIEAFF. The V call is TRBV27, the J call TRBJ1-1; tentatively, D is TRBD1 (5 bases). Trimming took 5 bases from V and 7 from J, leaving 17 bases between them. Germline V lookup: CDR1 MNHEY, CDR2 SMNVEV (reference sequence). The CDR3 is made up of 14 amino acids.

CDR3: CASTGTGIYEQYF. DNA of the CDR3: TGTGCCAGTACCGGGACAGGAATTTACGAGCAGTACTTC. V gene TRBV19 combines with J gene TRBJ2-7; TRBD1 agrees at 8 bases. This CDR3 contains 13 residues. Germline lookup yields CDR1 LNHDA and CDR2 SQIVND (reference sequence). Trimming took 7 bases from V and 4 from J; bases not matched to a gene: 6.

This clone was detected only once. The rearrangement uses TRBV10-2 and TRBJ2-7; 7 bases match TRBD2. The V gene's germline CDR1 is WSHSY and CDR2 SAAADI. After removal of 3 bases from V and 3 bases from J, the junction contained 8 bases not matched to a gene. The CDR3 length is 15 residues. DNA of the CDR3: TGCGCCAGCAGTGATCGGACTAGGGCAATCTACGAGCAGTACTTC. Translation: CASSDRTRAIYEQYF.

The CDR3 reads CASSSGQVHTEAFF. CDR3 nucleotides: TGTGCCAGCAGTTCGGGACAGGTCCACACTGAAGCTTTCTTT. V usage is TRBV28 and J usage is TRBJ1-1; 8 bases map to TRBD1. Germline V gene lookup returns CDR1 MDHEN and CDR2 SYDVKM. The trim removed 4 bases at V and 3 bases at J, leaving 4 bases unmatched. This CDR3 contains 14 residues.

The chain combines TRBV2 with TRBJ1-2; 9 nucleotides align to TRBD1. V was pared by 4 bases and J by 5 bases, with 8 bases of the junction left unmatched. CDR3 length equals 15 residues. Germline values: CDR1 SNHLY, CDR2 FYNNEI. The CDR3 sequence: CASSAPGQGIYGYTF. The CDR3 DNA sequence: TGTGCCAGCAGTGCCCCGGGACAGGGAATATATGGCTACACCTTC.

The V call is TRBV5-5, the J call TRBJ2-5; possibly TRBD2 for D (5 bases). V shed 3 bases and J shed 7 bases, with 13 bases lying between them. The length of the CDR3 is 13 residues. The germline V gene has CDR1 SGHKS and CDR2 YYEKEE (reference sequence). CDR3 loop: CASSSGGPPTQYF. In nucleotides, the CDR3 is TGTGCCAGCAGCTCGGGCGGGCCCCCGACCCAGTACTTC.